This TCR beta chain originates from a study of cytomegalovirus exposure and HLA in healthy donors. CDR3 size: 15 residues. V was shortened by 6 bases and J by 5 bases, with 16 bases between the two germline ends. Germline V gene data show CDR1 as MNHEY and CDR2 as SMNVEV (reference sequence). With 60 Vbeta and 13 Jbeta primers, the PCR was carried out. Profiled with immunoSEQ multiplex PCR; TCRdb holds only in-frame clones, not every one. The sample carries about 120,000 clones, 74% recorded once. The clonotype originates from a woman between 45 and 60 years old in good health and CMV-seropositive. The sample was PBMCs. This chain links TRBV27 with TRBJ2-2, with D maybe TRBD1 (7 bases). The CDR3 loop is CASRGGQTITGELFF. The CDR3 DNA follows: TGTGCCAGCAGGGGGGGACAGACTATTACCGGGGAGCTGTTTTTT.